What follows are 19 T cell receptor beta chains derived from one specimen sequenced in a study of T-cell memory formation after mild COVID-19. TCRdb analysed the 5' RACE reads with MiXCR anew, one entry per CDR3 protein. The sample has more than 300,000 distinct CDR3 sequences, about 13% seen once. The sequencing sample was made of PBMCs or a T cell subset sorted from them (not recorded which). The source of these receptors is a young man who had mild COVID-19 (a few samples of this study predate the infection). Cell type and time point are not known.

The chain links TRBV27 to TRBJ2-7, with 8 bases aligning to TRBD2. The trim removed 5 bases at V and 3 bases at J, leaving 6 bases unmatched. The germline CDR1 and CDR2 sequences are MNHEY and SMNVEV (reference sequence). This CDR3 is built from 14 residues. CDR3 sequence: CASSAGLDVYEQYF. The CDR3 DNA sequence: TGTGCCAGCAGTGCGGGACTAGACGTCTACGAGCAGTACTTC.

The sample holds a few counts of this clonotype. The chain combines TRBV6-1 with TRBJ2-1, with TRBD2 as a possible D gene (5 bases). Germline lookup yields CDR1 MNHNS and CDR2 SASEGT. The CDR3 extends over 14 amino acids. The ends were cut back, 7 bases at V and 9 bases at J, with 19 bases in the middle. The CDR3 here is CASMSGWGVPEQFF. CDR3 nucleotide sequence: TGTGCCAGCATGTCGGGCTGGGGAGTCCCTGAGCAGTTCTTC.

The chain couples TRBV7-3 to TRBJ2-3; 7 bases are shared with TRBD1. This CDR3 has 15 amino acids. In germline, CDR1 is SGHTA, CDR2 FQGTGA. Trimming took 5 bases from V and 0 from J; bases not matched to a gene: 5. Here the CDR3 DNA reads TGTGCCAGCAGCCAGACAGGGAGTAGCACAGATACGCAGTATTTT. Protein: CASSQTGSSTDTQYF.

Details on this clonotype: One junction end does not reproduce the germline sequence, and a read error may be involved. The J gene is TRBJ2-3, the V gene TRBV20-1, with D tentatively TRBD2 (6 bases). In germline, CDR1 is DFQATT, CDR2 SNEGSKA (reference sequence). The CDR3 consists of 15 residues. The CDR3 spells CSARDGGGSTDTQYF. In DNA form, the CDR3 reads TGCAGTGCTCGAGACGGGGGAGGTAGCACAGATACGCAGTATTTT.

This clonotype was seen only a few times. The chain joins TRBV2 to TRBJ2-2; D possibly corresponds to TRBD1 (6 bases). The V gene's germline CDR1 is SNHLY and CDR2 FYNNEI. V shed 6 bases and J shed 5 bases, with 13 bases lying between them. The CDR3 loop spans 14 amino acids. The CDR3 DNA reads TGTGCCAGCAGGGACAGCGTTTCGACCGGGGAGCTGTTTTTT. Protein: CASRDSVSTGELFF.

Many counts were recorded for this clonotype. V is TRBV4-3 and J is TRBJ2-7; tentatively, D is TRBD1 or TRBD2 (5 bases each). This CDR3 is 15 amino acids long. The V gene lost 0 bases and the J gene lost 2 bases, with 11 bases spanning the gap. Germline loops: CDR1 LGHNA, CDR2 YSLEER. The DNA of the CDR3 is TGCGCCAGCAGCCAAGATTCCGGGACCGCCTACGAGCAGTACTTC. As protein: CASSQDSGTAYEQYF.

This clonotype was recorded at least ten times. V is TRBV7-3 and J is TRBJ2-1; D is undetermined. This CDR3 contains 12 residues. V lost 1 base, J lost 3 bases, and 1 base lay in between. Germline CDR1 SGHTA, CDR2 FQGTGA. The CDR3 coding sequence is TGTGCCAGCAGCTTAAACTACAATGAGCAGTTCTTC. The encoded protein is CASSLNYNEQFF.

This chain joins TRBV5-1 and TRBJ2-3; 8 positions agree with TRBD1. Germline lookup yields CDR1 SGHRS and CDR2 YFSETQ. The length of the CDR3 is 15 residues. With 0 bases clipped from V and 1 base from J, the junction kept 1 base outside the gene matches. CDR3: CASSLGGQGTDTQYF. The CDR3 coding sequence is TGCGCCAGCAGCTTGGGGGGACAGGGCACAGATACGCAGTATTTT.

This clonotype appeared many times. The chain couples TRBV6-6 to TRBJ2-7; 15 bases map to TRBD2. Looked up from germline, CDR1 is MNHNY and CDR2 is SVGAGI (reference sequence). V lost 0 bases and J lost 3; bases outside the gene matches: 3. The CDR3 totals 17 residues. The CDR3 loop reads CASSYSGTSGGFYEQYF. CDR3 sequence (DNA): TGTGCCAGCAGTTACTCCGGGACTAGCGGGGGGTTCTACGAGCAGTACTTC.

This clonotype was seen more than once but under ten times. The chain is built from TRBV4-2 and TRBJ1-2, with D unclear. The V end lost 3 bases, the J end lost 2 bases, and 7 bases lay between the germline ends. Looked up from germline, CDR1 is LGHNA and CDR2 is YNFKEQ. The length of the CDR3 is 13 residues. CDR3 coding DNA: TGTGCCAGCAGCCAGAGTGGGAACTATGGCTACACCTTC. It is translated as CASSQSGNYGYTF.

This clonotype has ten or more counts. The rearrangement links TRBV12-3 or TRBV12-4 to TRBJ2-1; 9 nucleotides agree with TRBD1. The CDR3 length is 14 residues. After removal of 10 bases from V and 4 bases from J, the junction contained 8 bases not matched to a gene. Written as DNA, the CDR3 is TGTGCCATCACCGGGACAGGGTTTTACAATGAGCAGTTCTTC. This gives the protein CAITGTGFYNEQFF.

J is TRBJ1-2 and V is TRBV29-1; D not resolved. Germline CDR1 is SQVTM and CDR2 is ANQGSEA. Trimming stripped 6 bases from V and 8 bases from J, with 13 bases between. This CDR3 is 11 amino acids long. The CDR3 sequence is CSVAYVGGYTF. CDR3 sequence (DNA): TGCAGCGTAGCCTACGTAGGGGGCTACACCTTC.

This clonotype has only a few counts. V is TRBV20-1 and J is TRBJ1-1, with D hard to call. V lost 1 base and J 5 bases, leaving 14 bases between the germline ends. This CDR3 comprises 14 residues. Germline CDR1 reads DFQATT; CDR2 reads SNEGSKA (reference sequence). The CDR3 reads CSARARALGTEAFF. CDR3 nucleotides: TGCAGTGCTAGAGCGAGGGCCTTAGGGACTGAAGCTTTCTTT.

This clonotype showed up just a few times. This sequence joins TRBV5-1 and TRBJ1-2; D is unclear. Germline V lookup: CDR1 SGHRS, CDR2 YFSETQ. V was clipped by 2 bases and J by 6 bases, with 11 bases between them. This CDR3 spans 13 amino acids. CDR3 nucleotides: TGCGCCAGCAGCTTTTTGGGCCGTAATGGCTACACCTTC. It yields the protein CASSFLGRNGYTF.

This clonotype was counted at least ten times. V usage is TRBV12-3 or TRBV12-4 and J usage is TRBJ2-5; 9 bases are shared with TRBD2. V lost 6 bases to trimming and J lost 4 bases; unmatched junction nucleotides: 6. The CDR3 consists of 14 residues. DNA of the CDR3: TGTGCCAGCAGCCGGCGGGGGGGCGGAGAGACCCAGTACTTC. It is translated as CASSRRGGGETQYF.

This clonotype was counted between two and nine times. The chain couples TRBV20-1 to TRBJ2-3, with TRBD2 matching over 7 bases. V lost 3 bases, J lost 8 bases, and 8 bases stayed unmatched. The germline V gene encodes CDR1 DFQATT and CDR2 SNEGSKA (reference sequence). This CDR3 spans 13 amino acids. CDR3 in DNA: TGCAGTGCTAGTCCCGGGACTAAGCGTACGCAGTATTTT. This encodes CSASPGTKRTQYF.

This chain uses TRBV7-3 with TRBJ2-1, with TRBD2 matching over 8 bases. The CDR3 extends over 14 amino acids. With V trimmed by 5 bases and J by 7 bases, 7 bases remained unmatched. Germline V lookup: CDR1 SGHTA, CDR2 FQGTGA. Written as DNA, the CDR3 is TGTGCCAGCAGCACCGGGGGGGCACTGAATGAGCAGTTCTTC. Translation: CASSTGGALNEQFF.

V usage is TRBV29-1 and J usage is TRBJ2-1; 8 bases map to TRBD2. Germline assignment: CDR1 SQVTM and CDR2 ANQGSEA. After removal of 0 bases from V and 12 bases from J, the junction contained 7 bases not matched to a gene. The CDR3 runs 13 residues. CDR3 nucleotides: TGCAGCGTTGAAGATCTGGCGGGGGGTCGGCAGTTCTTC. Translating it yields CSVEDLAGGRQFF.

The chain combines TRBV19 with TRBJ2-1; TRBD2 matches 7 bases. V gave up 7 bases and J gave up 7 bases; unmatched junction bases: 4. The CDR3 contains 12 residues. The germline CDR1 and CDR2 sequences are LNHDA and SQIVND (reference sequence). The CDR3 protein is CASTDGGNEQFF. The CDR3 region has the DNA TGTGCCAGTACCGACGGGGGGAATGAGCAGTTCTTC.